The clone carrying this TCR beta chain was found many times. CDR1 and CDR2 (germline): SGDLS, YYNGEE. The V and J ends lost 4 bases and 4 bases respectively, with 11 bases between them. This CDR3 region has 13 residues. The data are from a study of Graves' ophthalmopathy and Graves' hyperthyroidism. RNA transcripts were the source from which TCR beta CDR3 regions were amplified. HTBI primers primed a first-round RT-PCR, and a second-round multiplex PCR followed. MiXCR, applied by TCRdb to the multiplex PCR reads, yields one record per CDR3 protein. The sample contains about 390,000 distinct CDR3 sequences, 15% of which appear only once. Clinical symptoms, serum thyroxine, TRAb, thyroid ultrasound and orbital computed tomography determined diagnosis.

The V gene is TRBV9, the J gene TRBJ1-1; no reliable D call. Sequenced: peripheral blood. This sequence was found in a woman aged 18-29 years with stable Graves' hyperthyroidism. In DNA form, the CDR3 reads TGTGCCAGCAGCCCTTTACTCGGCACTGAAGCTTTCTTT. Protein: CASSPLLGTEAFF. The full variable domain, with the rest looked up from reference TRBV9 and TRBJ1-1, is DSGVTQTPKHLITATGQRVTLRCSPRSGDLSVYWYQQSLDQGLQFLIQYYNGEERAKGNILERFSAQQFPDLHSELNLSSLELGDSALYFCASSPLLGTEAFFGQGTRLTVV.